One sample yielded the 18 T cell receptor beta chains listed below, sequenced in a study of CD8 T cells in ankylosing spondylitis. Using its own MiXCR run on the 5' RACE reads, TCRdb lists one record per CDR3 protein. The data contain 80,000 to 100,000 distinct CDR3 sequences, about 8.8% of them singletons. The sample taken for sequencing was blood, either unsorted or a sorted T cell fraction (not recorded which). Receptor source: a male donor with ankylosing spondylitis or in good health (not recorded which).

The table lists this clonotype with many counts. V is TRBV2 and J is TRBJ2-2; D not resolved. V was pared by 2 bases and J by 7 bases, with 8 bases between. This CDR3 comprises 13 residues. Germline loops: CDR1 SNHLY, CDR2 FYNNEI. This chain's CDR3 is CASSESGGGELFF. The DNA for the CDR3 is TGTGCCAGCAGTGAATCGGGTGGCGGGGAGCTGTTTTTT.

This clonotype was found a few times. V is TRBV7-9 and J is TRBJ2-2, with 7 bases lining up with TRBD1. Germline CDR1 SEHNR, CDR2 FQNEAQ (reference sequence). Trimming cost V 0 bases and J 1 base; bases outside gene matches: 2. This CDR3 contains 16 residues. The CDR3 coding sequence is TGTGCCAGCAGCTTAGCGGGACAGATGAACACCGGGGAGCTGTTTTTT. The encoded protein is CASSLAGQMNTGELFF.

This clonotype has just a few counts. The J gene is TRBJ2-2, the V gene TRBV7-2, with 10 positions matching TRBD2. V lost 4 bases, J lost 8 bases, and 13 bases stayed unmatched. CDR3 length: 17 amino acids. Germline CDR1 reads SGHTA; CDR2 reads FQGNSA. The CDR3 nucleotides are TGTGCCAGCAGCTACACTAGCGGGGCCTTCCCAGGGGGGGAGCTGTTTTTT. Translating it yields CASSYTSGAFPGGELFF.

This clonotype was observed a few times. Germline is not matched at one junction end, which may reflect a read error. The chain links TRBV3-1 to TRBJ2-7; weak D call: TRBD1 (5 bases). The CDR3 totals 17 residues. The germline gives CDR1 LGHDT, CDR2 YNNKEL (reference sequence). Written as DNA, the CDR3 is TGTGCCTGCAGCCAAAATCCCCCCCAGGGATCCGTCCACGAGCAGTACTTC. Its protein product is CACSQNPPQGSVHEQYF.

This clonotype was observed at least ten times. This chain connects TRBV29-1 to TRBJ2-1; possible D gene TRBD1, 5 bases. V lost 2 bases to trimming and J lost 10 bases, with 12 bases between them. This CDR3 is built from 12 residues. Germline assignment: CDR1 SQVTM and CDR2 ANQGSEA. DNA of the CDR3: TGCAGCGTTGAAAGGGGTTTTGCGGAGCAGTTCTTC. This codes for CSVERGFAEQFF.

This clonotype was seen at least ten times. V usage is TRBV2 and J usage is TRBJ1-1; D is undetermined. CDR1 SNHLY and CDR2 FYNNEI come from the germline V gene. The CDR3 runs to 15 residues. The V and J ends lost 7 bases and 0 bases respectively, with 15 bases between them. DNA for the CDR3: TGTGCCAGCACTAGCAGGCCCTACATGAACACTGAAGCTTTCTTT. Its protein is CASTSRPYMNTEAFF.

About this clonotype: This sequence may be a read error, since a much larger clone differs from it by one base. This chain links TRBV20-1 with TRBJ2-3, with a possible D match to TRBD2 (6 bases). Between the trimmed V and J ends, which lost 0 bases and 5 bases, there was a span of 18 bases. Germline V gene lookup returns CDR1 DFQATT and CDR2 SNEGSKA (reference sequence). The CDR3 has 16 residues. In DNA, the CDR3 is TGCAGTGCTAGAGATGGGGTAGCGGAGGGGCAAGATACGCAGTATTTT. Its protein product is CSARDGVAEGQDTQYF.

This clonotype was seen at least ten times. This chain uses TRBV14 with TRBJ1-2; D call uncertain. The CDR3 has 13 amino acids. The V end was cut by 0 bases, the J end by 5 bases, with 7 bases between. Germline loops: CDR1 SGHDN, CDR2 FVKESK. The CDR3 sequence is CASSQDGPYGYTF. The CDR3 region has the DNA TGTGCCAGCAGCCAAGATGGGCCGTATGGCTACACCTTC.

For this clonotype: A read error is possible here, since a much larger clone lies one base away. The V and J genes are TRBV3-1 and TRBJ2-5; D is perhaps TRBD1 (6 bases). Germline V gives CDR1 LGHDT, CDR2 YNNKEL (reference sequence). The CDR3 has 13 amino acids. CDR3 coding DNA: TGTGCCGGCAGCCAAGGACAGAGGGAGACCCAGTACTTC. It translates to CAGSQGQRETQYF.

This clonotype was seen many times. The chain joins TRBV5-4 to TRBJ1-2, with TRBD1 matching 9 bases. This CDR3 is 14 amino acids long. The germline CDR1 and CDR2 sequences are SGHNT and YYREEE (reference sequence). Germline trimming cut 7 bases from V and 2 bases from J; bases unmatched to any gene: 6. As DNA, the CDR3 is TGTGCCAGCGCCACAGGGGGCGCAAACTATGGCTACACCTTC. Residues: CASATGGANYGYTF.

Notes on this clonotype: This could be a read error, since a much larger clone is one nucleotide away. The chain recombines TRBV6-2 or TRBV6-3 with TRBJ1-5, with D hard to call. The germline V gene encodes CDR1 MNHEY and CDR2 SVGEGT. The V and J ends lost 4 bases and 1 base respectively, with 14 bases between them. The CDR3 is 16 residues long. DNA of the CDR3: TGTGCCAGCAGTTGCCTAAGCGGCGGAAGCAATCAGCCCCAGCATTTT. It translates to CASSCLSGGSNQPQHF.

Note on this clonotype: Being one base from a much bigger clone, this may be a read error. The chain employs TRBV7-2 and TRBJ2-1; the D is unclear. There are 13 residues in the CDR3. Germline lookup yields CDR1 SGHTA and CDR2 FQGNSA. For the CDR3, the DNA is TGTGCCAGCAGCTATTACTCCTACAGTGAGCAGTTCTTC. Protein product: CASSYYSYSEQFF.

This clonotype was picked up many times. The CDR3 is CASSQFTSGGYNEQFF. The CDR3 bases are TGCGCCAGCAGCCAATTTACTAGCGGGGGCTACAATGAGCAGTTCTTC. The V call is TRBV4-1, the J call TRBJ2-1; TRBD2 matches at 11 bases. This CDR3 is built from 16 residues. With 2 bases clipped from V and 3 bases from J, the junction kept 3 bases outside the gene matches. In germline, CDR1 is MGHRA, CDR2 YSYEKL.

This clonotype has ten or more counts. The chain has TRBV10-2 and TRBJ1-1, with D uncertain. There are 13 residues in the CDR3. Germline lookup yields CDR1 WSHSY and CDR2 SAAADI. Trimming shortened V by 3 bases and J by 1 base, and 6 bases separated the two germline ends. For the CDR3, the DNA is TGCGCCAGCAGTGATTCCCCGAACACTGAAGCTTTCTTT. Encoded protein: CASSDSPNTEAFF.

This chain joins TRBV3-1 and TRBJ2-1, with D unclear. V shed 4 bases and J shed 11 bases, with 12 bases lying between them. Germline CDR1 is LGHDT and CDR2 is YNNKEL (reference sequence). This CDR3 region has 12 residues. In nucleotides, the CDR3 is TGTGCCAGCAGCCCCCTTGAGTATAAGCAGTTCTTC. This sequence encodes CASSPLEYKQFF.

The rearrangement links TRBV7-8 to TRBJ1-6; 9 bases are shared with TRBD1. The germline gives CDR1 SGHVS, CDR2 FQNEAQ. V trimming: 1 base; J trimming: 9 bases; junction bases outside the gene matches: 4. There are 15 residues in the CDR3. CDR3 in amino acids: CASSLVTGGGSPLHF. CDR3 nucleotides: TGTGCCAGCAGCTTAGTGACAGGGGGAGGTTCACCCCTCCACTTT. Complete variable domain (other parts from reference TRBV7-8 and TRBJ1-6): GAGVSQSPRYKVAKRGQDVALRCDPISGHVSLFWYQQALGQGPEFLTYFQNEAQLDKSGLPSDRFFAERPEGSVSTLKIQRTQQEDSAVYLCASSLVTGGGSPLHFGNGTRLTVT.

Many counts were recorded for this clonotype. The V gene is TRBV3-1, the J gene TRBJ1-5; D gene uncertain. The CDR3 contains 14 residues. Germline V gene sequence: CDR1 LGHDT, CDR2 YNNKEL (reference sequence). V lost 1 base and J 2 bases, leaving 6 bases between the germline ends. The CDR3 DNA is TGTGCCAGCAGCCAAGTTTCAGGCAATCAGCCCCAGCATTTT. Amino acids: CASSQVSGNQPQHF. The full variable domain, in which reference TRBV3-1 and TRBJ1-5 provide the parts outside the CDR3, is DTAVSQTPKYLVTQMGNDKSIKCEQNLGHDTMYWYKQDSKKFLKIMFSYNNKELIINETVPNRFSPKSPDKAHLNLHINSLELGDSAVYFCASSQVSGNQPQHFGDGTRLSIL.

This clonotype was recorded many times. This sequence joins TRBV5-8 and TRBJ2-5; TRBD1 matches at 10 bases. V shed 4 bases, J shed 3 bases, and the junction held 6 bases outside the gene matches. The CDR3 sequence is 15 residues long. Per the germline V gene, CDR1 is SGHTS and CDR2 is YDEGEE. The CDR3 nucleotides are TGTGCCAGCAGCCCGCGTGGGACAGGGGAAGAGACCCAGTACTTC. This codes for CASSPRGTGEETQYF.